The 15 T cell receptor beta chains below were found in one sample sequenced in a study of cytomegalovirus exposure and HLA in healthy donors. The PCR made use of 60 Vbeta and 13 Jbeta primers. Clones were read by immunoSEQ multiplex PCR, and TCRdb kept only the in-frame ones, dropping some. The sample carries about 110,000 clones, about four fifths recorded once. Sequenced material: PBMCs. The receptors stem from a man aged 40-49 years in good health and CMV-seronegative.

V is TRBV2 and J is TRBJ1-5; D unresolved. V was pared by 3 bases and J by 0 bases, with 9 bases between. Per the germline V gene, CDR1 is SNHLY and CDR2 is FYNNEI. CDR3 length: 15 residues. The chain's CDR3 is CASSEEGGSNQPQHF. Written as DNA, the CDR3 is TGTGCCAGCAGTGAGGAGGGCGGTAGCAATCAGCCCCAGCATTTT.

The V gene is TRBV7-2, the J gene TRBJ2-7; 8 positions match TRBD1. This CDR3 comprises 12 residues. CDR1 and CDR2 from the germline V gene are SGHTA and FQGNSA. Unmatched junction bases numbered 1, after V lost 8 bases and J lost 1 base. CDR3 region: CASRTGSYEQYF. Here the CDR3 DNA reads TGTGCCAGCCGGACAGGGTCCTACGAGCAGTACTTC.

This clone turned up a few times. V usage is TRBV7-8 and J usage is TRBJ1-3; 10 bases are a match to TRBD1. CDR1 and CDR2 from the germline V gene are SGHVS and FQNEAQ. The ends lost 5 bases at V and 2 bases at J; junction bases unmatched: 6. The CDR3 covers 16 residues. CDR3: CASSKGQGKTGNTIYF. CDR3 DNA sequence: TGTGCCAGCAGCAAGGGACAGGGGAAGACTGGAAACACCATATATTTT.

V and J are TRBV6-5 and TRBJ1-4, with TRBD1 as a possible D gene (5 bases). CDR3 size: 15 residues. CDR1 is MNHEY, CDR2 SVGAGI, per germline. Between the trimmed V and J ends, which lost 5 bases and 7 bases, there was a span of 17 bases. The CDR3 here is CASSPFGTLAEKLFF. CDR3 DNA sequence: TGTGCCAGCAGTCCCTTCGGGACTCTTGCTGAAAAACTGTTTTTT.

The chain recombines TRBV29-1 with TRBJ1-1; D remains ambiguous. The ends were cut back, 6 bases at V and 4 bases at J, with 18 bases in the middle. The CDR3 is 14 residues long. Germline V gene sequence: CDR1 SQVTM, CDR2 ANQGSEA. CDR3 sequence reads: CSVTDTGSGTEAFF. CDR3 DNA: TGCAGCGTGACGGATACGGGGTCTGGCACTGAAGCTTTCTTT. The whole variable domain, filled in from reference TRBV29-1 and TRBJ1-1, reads SAVISQKPSRDICQRGTSLTIQCQVDSQVTMMFWYRQQPGQSLTLIATANQGSEATYESGFVIDKFPISRPNLTFSTLTVSNMSPEDSSIYLCSVTDTGSGTEAFFGQGTRLTVV.

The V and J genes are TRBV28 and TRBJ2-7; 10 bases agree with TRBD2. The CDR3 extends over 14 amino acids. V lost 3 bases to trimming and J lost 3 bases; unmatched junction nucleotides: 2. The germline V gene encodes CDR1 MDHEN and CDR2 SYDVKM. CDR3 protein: CASSLASGGYEQYF. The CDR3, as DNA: TGTGCCAGCAGTTTGGCTAGCGGGGGCTACGAGCAGTACTTC.

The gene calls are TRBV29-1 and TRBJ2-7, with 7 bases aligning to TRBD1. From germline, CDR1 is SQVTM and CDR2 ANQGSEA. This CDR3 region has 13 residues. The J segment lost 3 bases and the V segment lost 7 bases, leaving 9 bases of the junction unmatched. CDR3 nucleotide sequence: TGCAGCGCCATGACGGGACAGAACTACGAGCAGTACTTC. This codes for CSAMTGQNYEQYF.

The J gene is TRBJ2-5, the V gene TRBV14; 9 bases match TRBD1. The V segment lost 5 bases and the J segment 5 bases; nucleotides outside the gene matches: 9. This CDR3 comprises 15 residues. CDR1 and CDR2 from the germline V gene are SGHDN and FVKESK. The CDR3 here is CASSWNHRGLETQYF. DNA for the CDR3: TGTGCCAGCAGCTGGAACCACAGGGGGCTGGAGACCCAGTACTTC.

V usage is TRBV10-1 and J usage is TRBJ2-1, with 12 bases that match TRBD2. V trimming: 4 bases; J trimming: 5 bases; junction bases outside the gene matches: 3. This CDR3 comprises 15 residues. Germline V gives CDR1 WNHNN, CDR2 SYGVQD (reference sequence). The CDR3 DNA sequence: TGCGCCAGCAGTGGCCGACTAGCGGGGGACAATGAGCAGTTCTTC. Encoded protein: CASSGRLAGDNEQFF.

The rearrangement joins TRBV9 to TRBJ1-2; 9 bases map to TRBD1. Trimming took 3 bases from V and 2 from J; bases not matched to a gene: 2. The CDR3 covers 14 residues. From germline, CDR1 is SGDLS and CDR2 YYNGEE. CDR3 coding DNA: TGTGCCAGCAGCGCAGGGACAGGGAACTATGGCTACACCTTC. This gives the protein CASSAGTGNYGYTF.

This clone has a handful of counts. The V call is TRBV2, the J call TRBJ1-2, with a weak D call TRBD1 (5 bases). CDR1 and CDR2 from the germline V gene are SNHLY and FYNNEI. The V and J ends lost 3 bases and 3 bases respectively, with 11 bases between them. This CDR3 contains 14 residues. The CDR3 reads CASSDQGFDYGYTF. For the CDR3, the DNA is TGTGCCAGCAGTGACCAGGGATTCGACTATGGCTACACCTTC.

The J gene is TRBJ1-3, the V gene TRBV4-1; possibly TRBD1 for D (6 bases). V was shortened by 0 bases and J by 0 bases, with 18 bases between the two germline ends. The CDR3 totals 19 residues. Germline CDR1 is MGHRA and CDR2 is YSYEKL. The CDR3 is CASSQERWGGLLSGNTIYF. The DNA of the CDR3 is TGCGCCAGCAGCCAAGAAAGGTGGGGGGGGCTACTCTCTGGAAACACCATATATTTT.

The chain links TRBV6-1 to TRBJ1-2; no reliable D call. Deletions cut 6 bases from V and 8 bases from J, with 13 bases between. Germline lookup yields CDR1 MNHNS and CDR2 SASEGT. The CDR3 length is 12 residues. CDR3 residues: CASSRNVGGYTF. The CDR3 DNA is TGTGCCAGCAGCAGAAACGTCGGGGGCTACACCTTC.

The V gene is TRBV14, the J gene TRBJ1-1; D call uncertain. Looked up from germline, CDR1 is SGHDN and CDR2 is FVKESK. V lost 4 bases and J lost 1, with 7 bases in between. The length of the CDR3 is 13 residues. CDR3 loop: CASSRGPNTEAFF. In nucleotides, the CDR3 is TGTGCCAGCAGCCGCGGGCCGAACACTGAAGCTTTCTTT. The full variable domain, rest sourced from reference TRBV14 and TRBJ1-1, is EAGVTQFPSHSVIEKGQTVTLRCDPISGHDNLYWYRRVMGKEIKFLLHFVKESKQDESGMPNNRFLAERTGGTYSTLKVQPAELEDSGVYFCASSRGPNTEAFFGQGTRLTVV.

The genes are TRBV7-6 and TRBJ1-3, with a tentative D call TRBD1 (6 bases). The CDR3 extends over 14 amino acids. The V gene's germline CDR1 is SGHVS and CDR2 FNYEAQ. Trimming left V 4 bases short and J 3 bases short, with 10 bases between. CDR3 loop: CASSSTGYGNTIYF. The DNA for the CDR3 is TGTGCCAGCAGCTCTACAGGGTATGGAAACACCATATATTTT.